Sequencing of this TCR beta chain was carried out in a study of radiation and T cells in renal cell carcinoma. Sample time point: blood 2 weeks post-SBRT. The treatment is: 15 Gy SBRT to primary tumor, nephrectomy 4 weeks later. This renal cell carcinoma was of the clear cell type. This clone was counted between two and nine times. Germline CDR1 and CDR2: LGHNA and YNFKEQ. There are 18 residues in the CDR3. The V and J ends lost 4 bases and 2 bases, in that order; junction bases with no gene match: 8. Method: immunoSEQ multiplex PCR; TCRdb's copy keeps in-frame clones and lacks some. This sample has around 60,000 clones; roughly 79% occur once, and the top ten carry roughly 7%.

This sequence originates from a man in his 60s with renal cell carcinoma. The sample here was blood, taken from a patient whose treatment included radiotherapy and nephrectomy. This chain connects TRBV4-2 to TRBJ2-5, with 15 bases fitting TRBD2. The CDR3 DNA reads TGTGCCAGCAGCCTCGGACTAGCGGGAGGGCCGCGGCAAGAGACCCAGTACTTC. It encodes CASSLGLAGGPRQETQYF.